The 20 T cell receptor beta chains reported below all come from one sample, sequenced in a study of cytomegalovirus exposure and HLA in healthy donors (TCRdb year 2017). The library was made by the immunoSEQ multiplex PCR assay. A mixture of 60 forward primers for TCR Vbeta segments and 13 reverse primers for TCR Jbeta segments was used in the multiplex PCR. What TCRdb holds here is the immuneACCESS table cut down to in-frame rearrangements. Part of the clones is not present; checked against another copy, under half of the missing clones reflect an unresolved V gene, and the others are unexplained. The data table for this sample lists 150,000 to 200,000 clones. Clones ranked in the top ten supply about 1.2% of the sample. Sequencing used PBMCs. The receptors here all came from a woman aged 55-69 years in good health and CMV-seronegative.

The chain is built from TRBV5-4 and TRBJ1-2; a possible D gene is TRBD1 (5 bases). Germline CDR1 SGHNT, CDR2 YYREEE (reference sequence). Trimming shortened V by 0 bases and J by 2 bases, and 11 bases separated the two germline ends. The CDR3 loop spans 15 amino acids. The chain's CDR3 is CASSLGAGQNYGYTF. The CDR3 coding sequence is TGTGCCAGCAGCTTGGGGGCGGGGCAGAACTATGGCTACACCTTC.

This rearrangement joins TRBV5-6 to TRBJ2-1; TRBD1 agrees at 7 bases. CDR1 is SGHDT, CDR2 YYEEEE, per germline. CDR3 size: 17 residues. The V gene end was trimmed by 0 bases and the J gene end by 5 bases; junction bases not matched to a gene: 11. This CDR3 is CASSLGPGQRANNEQFF. CDR3 bases: TGTGCCAGCAGCTTGGGTCCGGGACAGCGCGCCAACAATGAGCAGTTCTTC.

V gene TRBV19 combines with J gene TRBJ1-1, with D unresolved. The V end lost 0 bases, the J end lost 5 bases, and 13 bases lay between the germline ends. The CDR3 totals 15 residues. Germline V CDR1 and CDR2: LNHDA, SQIVND (reference sequence). Here the CDR3 DNA reads TGTGCCAGTAGTATAGATCGGGTGGGTAGGACTGAAGCTTTCTTT. It yields the protein CASSIDRVGRTEAFF.

The chain has TRBV18 and TRBJ2-2; TRBD1 is a possible D gene (6 bases). Trimming took 4 bases from V and 7 from J, leaving 7 bases between them. CDR3 length: 12 amino acids. The germline V gene encodes CDR1 KGHSH and CDR2 LQKENI. CDR3 in amino acids: CASSLQGGELFF. In nucleotides, the CDR3 is TGTGCCAGCTCACTACAGGGCGGGGAGCTGTTTTTT.

The chain joins TRBV6-5 to TRBJ1-5; TRBD1 agrees at 7 bases. CDR3 size: 13 residues. V shed 5 bases and J 5 bases; nucleotides not matched to a gene: 3. From germline, CDR1 is MNHEY and CDR2 SVGAGI. The CDR3 sequence: CASSQDRDQPQHF. The CDR3 coding sequence is TGTGCCAGCAGTCAAGACAGGGATCAGCCCCAGCATTTT.

The rearrangement uses TRBV5-3 and TRBJ1-5, with TRBD1 matching 11 bases. TRBV5-3 belongs to the ORF category, with a function that is uncertain. The CDR3 totals 18 residues. With V trimmed by 0 bases and J by 1 base, 6 bases remained unmatched. The CDR3 DNA sequence: TGTGCCAGAAGCTTGGGGGGACAGGGGGAAGGCAGCAATCAGCCCCAGCATTTT. Its protein product is CARSLGGQGEGSNQPQHF.

The rearrangement links TRBV5-4 to TRBJ1-4; TRBD1 matches 7 bases. V lost 2 bases, J lost 2 bases, and 12 bases stayed unmatched. Looked up from germline, CDR1 is SGHNT and CDR2 is YYREEE (reference sequence). The CDR3 length is 18 residues. CDR3 loop: CASSFHGSPTGTNEKLFF. Written as DNA, the CDR3 is TGTGCCAGCAGCTTCCACGGATCCCCGACAGGGACTAATGAAAAACTGTTTTTT.

The J gene is TRBJ1-5, the V gene TRBV4-2; TRBD1 agrees at 8 bases. The V gene end was trimmed by 0 bases and the J gene end by 9 bases; junction bases not matched to a gene: 10. The germline CDR1 and CDR2 sequences are LGHNA and YNFKEQ. The CDR3 extends over 16 amino acids. CDR3 region: CASSQDGQGAVLPQHF. CDR3 in DNA: TGTGCCAGCAGCCAAGATGGCCAGGGGGCTGTGTTGCCCCAGCATTTT.

J is TRBJ1-1 and V is TRBV5-1, with D possibly being TRBD1 (6 bases). CDR1 is SGHRS and CDR2 is YFSETQ in the germline V gene. The CDR3 extends over 13 amino acids. V was trimmed by 0 bases and J by 7 bases, leaving 10 bases between them. CDR3 bases: TGCGCCAGCAGCTTGGCGGGGGGCAGTGAAGCTTTCTTT. This encodes CASSLAGGSEAFF.

The J gene is TRBJ2-1, the V gene TRBV7-2; unclear D gene. This CDR3 is 15 amino acids long. V was shortened by 5 bases and J by 3 bases, with 14 bases between the two germline ends. Looked up from germline, CDR1 is SGHTA and CDR2 is FQGNSA. This CDR3 is CASSPTGSGYNEQFF. The CDR3 region has the DNA TGTGCCAGCAGCCCTACCGGGTCTGGCTACAATGAGCAGTTCTTC.

The rearrangement links TRBV2 to TRBJ2-1; 10 positions match TRBD1. Germline CDR1 is SNHLY and CDR2 is FYNNEI. V shed 4 bases, J shed 2 bases, and the junction held 2 bases outside the gene matches. This CDR3 has 15 amino acids. In DNA form, the CDR3 reads TGTGCCAGCAGTGGGGACAGGGGTGCCTACAATGAGCAGTTCTTC. This translates into CASSGDRGAYNEQFF. The variable domain in full, with the rest retrieved from reference TRBV2 and TRBJ2-1, is EPEVTQTPSHQVTQMGQEVILRCVPISNHLYFYWYRQILGQKVEFLVSFYNNEISEKSEIFDDQFSVERPDGSNFTLKIRSTKLEDSAMYFCASSGDRGAYNEQFFGPGTRLTVL.

The chain links TRBV6-6 to TRBJ2-5, with 9 nucleotides matching TRBD2. Germline assignment: CDR1 MNHNY and CDR2 SVGAGI (reference sequence). Losses at the gene ends were 8 bases for V and 6 bases for J; bases not matched to a gene: 13. There are 15 residues in the CDR3. The CDR3 region has the DNA TGTGCCAGCCGTATAGGGGCGGGAGGGCGCCAGACCCAGTACTTC. It codes for CASRIGAGGRQTQYF.

V and J are TRBV20-1 and TRBJ1-1; D is uncertain. From germline, CDR1 is DFQATT and CDR2 SNEGSKA (reference sequence). The V gene lost 8 bases and the J gene lost 1 base, with 8 bases spanning the gap. This CDR3 is built from 11 residues. In nucleotides, the CDR3 is TGCAGTCACTCGGGGAACACTGAAGCTTTCTTT. Translating it yields CSHSGNTEAFF.

The genes are TRBV18 and TRBJ2-5; D might be TRBD2 (6 bases). Between the trimmed V and J ends, which lost 0 bases and 3 bases, there was a span of 11 bases. Germline values: CDR1 KGHSH, CDR2 LQKENI. The CDR3 consists of 15 residues. The chain's CDR3 is CASSPPGGTKETQYF. The CDR3 nucleotides are TGTGCCAGCTCACCACCGGGCGGGACCAAAGAGACCCAGTACTTC.

This chain links TRBV9 with TRBJ1-4; D is perhaps TRBD1 (5 bases). V lost 0 bases and J lost 4, with 10 bases in between. Germline assignment: CDR1 SGDLS and CDR2 YYNGEE. This CDR3 comprises 15 residues. CDR3 nucleotide sequence: TGTGCCAGCAGCGTAGGGGGCGCGTATAATGAAAAACTGTTTTTT. Encoded protein: CASSVGGAYNEKLFF.

The chain joins TRBV7-6 to TRBJ2-2; 7 bases are a match to TRBD2. This CDR3 has 14 residues. V lost 5 bases and J lost 6; bases outside the gene matches: 6. CDR1 SGHVS and CDR2 FNYEAQ come from the germline V gene. CDR3 protein: CASSGSGASGELFF. As DNA, the CDR3 is TGTGCCAGCAGCGGGAGCGGGGCCTCCGGGGAGCTGTTTTTT.

The J gene is TRBJ2-7, the V gene TRBV11-2, with 8 nucleotides matching TRBD2. J was trimmed by 6 bases and V by 2 bases; bases with no gene match: 6. Per the germline V gene, CDR1 is SGHAT and CDR2 is FQNNGV. There are 14 residues in the CDR3. This CDR3 is CASSLLRGGREQYF. The CDR3 nucleotides read TGTGCCAGCAGCTTATTACGGGGGGGCCGCGAGCAGTACTTC. Supplemented by reference TRBV11-2 and TRBJ2-7, the full variable domain reads EAGVAQSPRYKIIEKRQSVAFWCNPISGHATLYWYQQILGQGPKLLIQFQNNGVVDDSQLPKDRFSAERLKGVDSTLKIQPAKLEDSAVYLCASSLLRGGREQYFGPGTRLTVT.

The chain uses TRBV5-4 and TRBJ2-4; 8 positions match TRBD2. Germline trimming cut 2 bases from V and 0 bases from J; bases unmatched to any gene: 1. The germline CDR1 and CDR2 sequences are SGHNT and YYREEE (reference sequence). The CDR3 runs to 15 residues. CDR3 DNA sequence: TGTGCCAGCAGCTTAAGCGGGGGAGCCAAAAACATTCAGTACTTC. Amino acid sequence: CASSLSGGAKNIQYF.

The J gene is TRBJ1-2, the V gene TRBV5-6, with unresolved D. The CDR3 spans 13 residues. Germline V gene lookup returns CDR1 SGHDT and CDR2 YYEEEE. Between the trimmed V and J ends, which lost 4 bases and 4 bases, there was a span of 11 bases. CDR3 coding DNA: TGTGCCAGCAGCCTGAGGGAAGGCTATGGCTACACCTTC. It codes for CASSLREGYGYTF. Looking up the rest from reference TRBV5-6 and TRBJ1-2 gives the full variable domain: DAGVTQSPTHLIKTRGQQVTLRCSPKSGHDTVSWYQQALGQGPQFIFQYYEEEERQRGNFPDRFSGHQFPNYSSELNVNALLLGDSALYLCASSLREGYGYTFGSGTRLTVV.

The chain has TRBV11-2 and TRBJ2-7; weak D call: TRBD1 (5 bases). Germline-derived CDR1 and CDR2 are SGHAT and FQNNGV. CDR3 length equals 15 residues. V lost 1 base to trimming and J lost 2 bases, with 12 bases between them. The chain's CDR3 is CASSLGPTDTYEQYF. DNA of the CDR3: TGTGCCAGCAGCTTAGGTCCGACAGATACCTACGAGCAGTACTTC.